A single sample is the source of the 21 T cell receptor beta chains below, sequenced in a study of shared clonotypes between healthy human individuals (dated by TCRdb to 2018 to 2021). Library creation used the immunoSEQ multiplex PCR assay. TCRdb mirrors the immuneACCESS table, restricted to in-frame sequences. Some clones are absent from its copies; in checked studies, under half trace to an unresolved V gene, and the reason for the others is unknown. For this sample the table gives some 2.1 million clones, of which about 94% were detected only once. The top ten clones comprise more than 0.95% of the sample. For the CD8 naive samples, CD45RO-negative cells were positively selected for CCR7, yielding a CD45RA+CCR7+ population from which TemRA cells were excluded. Sequenced input: naive CD8+ T cells sorted from blood. This specimen's cell subset or site label, interpreted: CD45RA+CCR7+. The receptor set was obtained from a man between 18 and 35 years old in good health.

J is TRBJ2-7 and V is TRBV5-4; D perhaps matches TRBD1 (6 bases). This CDR3 is built from 14 residues. Per germline, CDR1 SGHNT and CDR2 YYREEE (reference sequence). V shed 4 bases and J shed 2 bases, with 13 bases lying between them. The CDR3, as DNA: TGTGCCAGCAGCCCCCGGGACACCGCCTACGAGCAGTACTTC. It encodes CASSPRDTAYEQYF.

The rearrangement joins TRBV27 to TRBJ2-3, with 8 bases fitting TRBD2. The junction had 6 bases not matched to a gene; V was cut back by 4 bases and J by 0 bases. Germline V gene lookup returns CDR1 MNHEY and CDR2 SMNVEV (reference sequence). There are 16 residues in the CDR3. The CDR3 DNA reads TGTGCCAGCAGTTCAAGACTAGCGCTGAGCACAGATACGCAGTATTTT. This translates into CASSSRLALSTDTQYF.

This chain uses TRBV13 with TRBJ2-3, with 8 bases lining up with TRBD2. The CDR3 is 15 residues long. Germline CDR1 PRHDT, CDR2 FYEKMQ (reference sequence). V shed 6 bases and J 3 bases; nucleotides not matched to a gene: 8. For the CDR3, the DNA is TGTGCCAGCAGTTTCGAGCGGGGGCTGACAGATACGCAGTATTTT. This codes for CASSFERGLTDTQYF.

This chain uses TRBV10-1 with TRBJ2-7, with a tentative D call TRBD1 (6 bases). The CDR3 runs 15 residues. With 1 base removed from V and 2 bases from J, the gap between germline ends came to 12 bases. Germline CDR1 is WNHNN and CDR2 is SYGVQD (reference sequence). The CDR3 DNA reads as TGCGCCAGCAGTGAGTGGTCAGGGGCGACCTACGAGCAGTACTTC. It specifies CASSEWSGATYEQYF.

Remarks on this clone: The sample holds other DNA sequences that translate to the same CDR3. V gene TRBV27 combines with J gene TRBJ1-1, with a weak D call TRBD1 (6 bases). The germline gives CDR1 MNHEY, CDR2 SMNVEV (reference sequence). The CDR3 spans 12 residues. Deletions cut 3 bases from V and 5 bases from J, with 7 bases between. The CDR3 reads CASSFRGTEAFF. CDR3 in DNA: TGTGCCAGCAGTTTCAGGGGAACTGAAGCTTTCTTT.

In nucleotides, the CDR3 is TGCGCCAGCAGCCCTCTTTCTAGCGGGGACGATGAGCAGTTCTTC. It specifies CASSPLSSGDDEQFF. The chain uses TRBV5-1 and TRBJ2-1, with 9 bases aligning to TRBD2. CDR1 and CDR2 from the germline V gene are SGHRS and YFSETQ. The CDR3 extends over 15 amino acids. With 4 bases clipped from V and 8 bases from J, the junction kept 10 bases outside the gene matches. Filled out from reference TRBV5-1 and TRBJ2-1, the complete variable domain reads KAGVTQTPRYLIKTRGQQVTLSCSPISGHRSVSWYQQTPGQGLQFLFEYFSETQRNKGNFPGRFSGRQFSNSRSEMNVSTLELGDSALYLCASSPLSSGDDEQFFGPGTRLTVL.

V is TRBV5-1 and J is TRBJ2-1; D gene uncertain. This CDR3 region has 14 residues. From germline, CDR1 is SGHRS and CDR2 YFSETQ. Trimming took off 1 base at V and 8 bases at J, with 13 bases between the two ends. The CDR3 protein is CASSLYYLTDEQFF. CDR3 sequence (DNA): TGCGCCAGCAGCTTGTATTATTTGACCGATGAGCAGTTCTTC.

This chain joins TRBV4-1 and TRBJ2-1; D might be TRBD2 (5 bases). V was pared by 0 bases and J by 0 bases, with 9 bases between. CDR1 and CDR2 (germline): MGHRA, YSYEKL. The CDR3 sequence is 16 residues long. This CDR3 reads CASSQELADSYNEQFF. The CDR3, as DNA: TGCGCCAGCAGCCAAGAGCTAGCCGACTCCTACAATGAGCAGTTCTTC.

This clone is a singleton in its sample. The rearrangement links TRBV29-1 to TRBJ1-1; 11 bases fit TRBD1. The germline CDR1 and CDR2 sequences are SQVTM and ANQGSEA. Germline trimming cut 6 bases from V and 0 bases from J; bases unmatched to any gene: 6. This CDR3 is built from 15 residues. CDR3 coding DNA: TGCAGCGTCGTCGGACAGGGGGCTGTGAACACTGAAGCTTTCTTT. It yields the protein CSVVGQGAVNTEAFF.

The rearrangement uses TRBV6-1 and TRBJ1-2; 9 positions match TRBD1. Germline assignment: CDR1 MNHNS and CDR2 SASEGT. There are 15 residues in the CDR3. J gave up 8 bases and V 1 base, and 8 bases lay outside the gene matches. The CDR3, as DNA: TGTGCCAGCAGTGAAGTGCCCGGGACAGGGTACGGCTACACCTTC. This sequence encodes CASSEVPGTGYGYTF.

The rearrangement joins TRBV5-1 to TRBJ2-2; 7 bases line up with TRBD2. V was pared by 7 bases and J by 7 bases, with 16 bases of the junction left unmatched. CDR1 is SGHRS, CDR2 YFSETQ, per germline. There are 16 residues in the CDR3. This chain's CDR3 is CASAPLTAGVGGELFF. DNA for the CDR3: TGCGCCAGCGCTCCTCTCACGGCGGGAGTCGGCGGGGAGCTGTTTTTT.

The chain employs TRBV9 and TRBJ2-7; D possibly corresponds to TRBD2 (7 bases). V was cut by 4 bases and J by 6 bases, with 20 bases left in between. Germline assignment: CDR1 SGDLS and CDR2 YYNGEE. This CDR3 is built from 15 residues. DNA of the CDR3: TGTGCCAGCAGCCCCGGGGGGCCTGTCCCCTCCGAGCAGTACTTC. This sequence encodes CASSPGGPVPSEQYF.

The rearrangement links TRBV4-3 to TRBJ2-4; 7 positions match TRBD1. V lost 0 bases and J lost 1; bases outside the gene matches: 9. Germline CDR1 is LGHNA and CDR2 is YSLEER. The CDR3 spans 18 residues. CDR3 nucleotide sequence: TGCGCCAGCAGCCAAGATCTTCCAGGGGGTTTGGCCAAAAACATTCAGTACTTC. The encoded protein is CASSQDLPGGLAKNIQYF.

This sequence joins TRBV4-1 and TRBJ2-7; no clear D. Germline CDR1 is MGHRA and CDR2 is YSYEKL. This CDR3 is built from 14 residues. Trimming removed 4 bases from V and 1 base from J, with 11 bases in between. The CDR3 DNA reads as TGCGCCAGCAGCCCTCTCAGTCTGTCCTACGAGCAGTACTTC. Residues: CASSPLSLSYEQYF.

The chain couples TRBV7-8 to TRBJ2-2; no clear D. Deletions cut 4 bases from V and 0 bases from J, with 3 bases between. The CDR3 contains 13 residues. Germline CDR1 and CDR2: SGHVS and FQNEAQ. The CDR3 sequence is CASSWANTGELFF. The CDR3 bases are TGTGCCAGCAGCTGGGCGAACACCGGGGAGCTGTTTTTT. Full variable domain (remainder filled in from reference TRBV7-8 and TRBJ2-2): GAGVSQSPRYKVAKRGQDVALRCDPISGHVSLFWYQQALGQGPEFLTYFQNEAQLDKSGLPSDRFFAERPEGSVSTLKIQRTQQEDSAVYLCASSWANTGELFFGEGSRLTVL.

The rearrangement uses TRBV13 and TRBJ2-7; D is undetermined. This CDR3 has 13 residues. V was trimmed by 5 bases and J by 2 bases, leaving 10 bases between them. The germline gives CDR1 PRHDT, CDR2 FYEKMQ (reference sequence). The CDR3 coding sequence is TGTGCCAGCAGCAAGGAAGGCCCCTACGAGCAGTACTTC. It yields the protein CASSKEGPYEQYF.

The J gene is TRBJ1-5, the V gene TRBV27; tentatively, D is TRBD1 (5 bases). The germline V and J ends were trimmed by 2 bases and 4 bases, with 15 bases remaining between them. Looked up from germline, CDR1 is MNHEY and CDR2 is SMNVEV (reference sequence). The CDR3 consists of 16 residues. CDR3 DNA: TGTGCCAGCAGTTTAATCGGGGTCCAGGGAAATCAGCCCCAGCATTTT. As protein: CASSLIGVQGNQPQHF.

CDR3 in DNA: TGTGCCAGCAGGGCAGGGGTGACTGAAGCTTTCTTT. Its protein product is CASRAGVTEAFF. This chain uses TRBV2 with TRBJ1-1; the D gene is possibly TRBD1 (6 bases). Germline V CDR1 and CDR2: SNHLY, FYNNEI. With 6 bases removed from V and 5 bases from J, the gap between germline ends came to 10 bases. The CDR3 totals 12 residues.

V usage is TRBV7-3 and J usage is TRBJ1-3; tentative D call: TRBD1 (5 bases). CDR1 is SGHTA, CDR2 FQGTGA, per germline. Deletions cut 6 bases from V and 0 bases from J, with 15 bases between. This CDR3 has 16 amino acids. The CDR3 DNA follows: TGTGCCAGCAGGCCCGGGACGAAGAGCTCTGGAAACACCATATATTTT. It yields the protein CASRPGTKSSGNTIYF.

This chain joins TRBV4-1 and TRBJ2-1; D call uncertain. CDR3 length: 16 amino acids. Per germline, CDR1 MGHRA and CDR2 YSYEKL. Trimming stripped 1 base from V and 0 bases from J, with 10 bases between. CDR3 sequence reads: CASSQAGLTSYNEQFF. DNA for the CDR3: TGCGCCAGCAGCCAAGCCGGGCTCACCTCCTACAATGAGCAGTTCTTC.

On this clone itself: Other nucleotide sequences in the sample specify the same CDR3. The CDR3: CASSQDGTSGSYEQYF. CDR3 bases: TGCGCCAGCAGCCAAGATGGAACTAGCGGGAGCTACGAGCAGTACTTC. The J gene is TRBJ2-7, the V gene TRBV4-1; 11 nucleotides match TRBD2. Germline V gene lookup returns CDR1 MGHRA and CDR2 YSYEKL. Trimming at V came to 0 bases and at J to 3 bases, leaving 4 bases not matched to a gene. This CDR3 comprises 16 residues.